This T cell receptor (beta chain) derives from a study of Graves' ophthalmopathy and Graves' hyperthyroidism. Study in general: Hyperthyroidism was classified as stable if no ophthalmopathy occurred within 18 months of follow-up.

Amplified material comprised TCR beta CDR3 regions derived from RNA transcripts. First-round RT-PCR employed HTBI primers, with a second-round multiplex PCR after it. Each CDR3 protein gets one entry after TCRdb re-called the multiplex PCR reads with MiXCR. The sample shows around 1,200,000 distinct CDR3 sequences, about two fifths of them seen only once. This CDR3 has 17 amino acids. V dropped 4 bases and J dropped 0; count of bases not matched to a gene: 8. Germline V gene data show CDR1 as LGHNA and CDR2 as YSLEER. Sequenced sample: peripheral blood or thyroid tissue (not recorded which). The clonotype comes from an adult man with Graves' hyperthyroidism. V and J are TRBV4-3 and TRBJ2-7; 11 nucleotides line up with TRBD2. The CDR3 region is CASSPAHTSGSSYEQYF. CDR3 bases: TGCGCCAGCAGCCCAGCCCACACTAGCGGGAGCTCCTACGAGCAGTACTTC.